This TCR beta chain was observed in a study of long-term antiretroviral therapy in people with HIV. The CDR3 is made up of 14 amino acids. J was trimmed by 0 bases and V by 6 bases; bases with no gene match: 2. Germline CDR1 is MNHEY and CDR2 is SMNVEV (reference sequence). The libraries were made with immunoSEQ v3.0 at survey level. TCRdb keeps only in-frame clones here, not all; method: immunoSEQ multiplex PCR. The data hold 15,000 to 20,000 clones, with approximately 80% observed a single time. J is TRBJ2-3 and V is TRBV27; 8 nucleotides match TRBD1. The material sequenced was unsorted PBMCs, taken 0.6 years after starting antiretroviral therapy. This receptor was obtained from a young woman with HIV. CDR3 coding DNA: TGTGCCAGCAGATGGGACAGGAGCACAGATACGCAGTATTTT. It translates to CASRWDRSTDTQYF.